This T cell receptor beta chain was obtained from a study of cytomegalovirus exposure and HLA in healthy donors. Notes on the study in general: Productive status was seen about 87% or about 30% of the time for most TCR beta V segments in an earlier analysis. Certain indistinguishable V segments, among them TRBV6-2 and TRBV6-3, were excluded. The majority of TCR sequences were rare, yet some public TCRs appeared in many donors.

This clone has only one observation. Its target is unknown. The CDR3 runs to 16 residues. Trimming took 5 bases from V and 6 from J; bases not matched to a gene: 13. The germline V gene has CDR1 SGHTA and CDR2 FQGNSA. The PCR had 60 Vbeta and 13 Jbeta primers. Clones were sequenced by immunoSEQ multiplex PCR, and TCRdb holds only the in-frame ones, with some missing. The table has about 170,000 clones, 73% seen once. The material sequenced was PBMCs. This clonotype was obtained from a woman aged 18-30 years in good health and CMV-seropositive. This chain links TRBV7-2 with TRBJ2-7; TRBD2 aligns across 10 bases. The CDR3 reads CASSPSAGGSLSEQYF. As DNA, the CDR3 is TGTGCCAGCAGCCCCTCAGCGGGGGGGTCTCTAAGCGAGCAGTACTTC. Variable domain in full (rest from reference TRBV7-2 and TRBJ2-7): GAGVSQSPSNKVTEKGKDVELRCDPISGHTALYWYRQSLGQGLEFLIYFQGNSAPDKSGLPSDRFSAERTGGSVSTLTIQRTQQEDSAVYLCASSPSAGGSLSEQYFGPGTRLTVT.